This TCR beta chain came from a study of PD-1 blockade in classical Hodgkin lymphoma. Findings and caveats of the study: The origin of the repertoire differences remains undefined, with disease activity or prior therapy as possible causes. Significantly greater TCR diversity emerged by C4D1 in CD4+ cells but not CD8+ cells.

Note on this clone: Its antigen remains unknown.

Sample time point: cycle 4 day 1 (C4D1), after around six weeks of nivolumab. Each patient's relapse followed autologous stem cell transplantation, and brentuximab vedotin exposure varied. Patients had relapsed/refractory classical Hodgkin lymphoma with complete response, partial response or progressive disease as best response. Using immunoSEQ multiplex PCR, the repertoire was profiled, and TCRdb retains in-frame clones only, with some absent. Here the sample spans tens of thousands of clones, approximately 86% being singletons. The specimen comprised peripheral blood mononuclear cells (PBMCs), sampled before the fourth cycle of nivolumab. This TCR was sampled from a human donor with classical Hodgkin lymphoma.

CDR3 nucleotide sequence: TGTGCCAGTAGTATAAAGACTAGCGGGAGCACAGATACGCAGTATTTT. Translation gives CASSIKTSGSTDTQYF. The rearrangement uses TRBV19 and TRBJ2-3, with 10 bases identical to TRBD2. V trimming: 2 bases; J trimming: 0 bases; junction bases outside the gene matches: 2. Germline CDR1 is LNHDA and CDR2 is SQIVND (reference sequence). The CDR3 is made up of 16 amino acids. Full variable domain (outside the CDR3, taken from reference TRBV19 and TRBJ2-3): DGGITQSPKYLFRKEGQNVTLSCEQNLNHDAMYWYRQDPGQGLRLIYYSQIVNDFQKGDIAEGYSVSREKKESFPLTVTSAQKNPTAFYLCASSIKTSGSTDTQYFGPGTRLTVL.